This TCR beta chain was retrieved from a study of T-cell reconstitution after alpha-beta-depleted transplantation in children (dated by TCRdb to between 2015 and 2016). Concerning the study at large: The study quantitatively tracked T-cell immune reconstitution after TCRalphabeta/CD19-depleted allogeneic hematopoietic cell transplantation in children using TCR repertoire profiling.

A remark on this clonotype: Its antigen is still unknown. The input lacks base qualities; no much larger clone sits a single base away.

Library preparation used PCR. The reads were generated on an Illumina HiSeq 2500. To normalize quantification of the TCRbeta repertoire, the TCR libraries were built with molecular barcoding that relied on unique molecular identifiers. In-frame beta chains were kept once TCRdb had trimmed the public reads at Q25 with fastp and called clones with MiXCR. Entries are consolidated by CDR3 protein sequence, retaining the most common genes and DNA. The sample yields 450,000 to 500,000 distinct CDR3 sequences; 12% were counted once. The ten largest clonotypes hold under 7% of the sample. The germline V gene (reference sequence) provides CDR1 DFQATT and CDR2 SNEGSKA. V is cut back by 3 bases and J by 2 bases, with 15 bases in the junction unmatched. The CDR3 measures 17 amino acids from cysteine to phenylalanine. Kept here is only the CDR3 DNA, which spans 51 bases and is read in frame from base 1.

Sample: PBMCs from the stem cell graft donor, taken from the stem cell graft. The chain employs TRBV20-1 and TRBJ2-5, with TRBD1 identical over 7 junction bases. This TCR was recovered from a human donor who donated a stem cell graft to a child with combined immunodeficiency. The CDR3 loop reads CSASKQGSSPNQETQYF. The DNA is TGCAGTGCTAGCAAACAGGGGTCGTCCCCTAATCAAGAGACCCAGTACTTC.